The T cell receptor (beta chain) under discussion was sequenced for a study of T cell changes during pregnancy in multiple sclerosis. The CDR3 runs 15 residues. Germline V CDR1 and CDR2: SGDLS, YYNGEE. Between the trimmed V and J ends, which lost 0 bases and 7 bases, there was a span of 13 bases. Assay used: immunoSEQ multiplex PCR; TCRdb lists only in-frame clones, some missing. The data hold around 41,000 clones, with roughly nine tenths observed a single time. The sample in question was CD4+ T cells from peripheral blood mononuclear cells, obtained in the third trimester of pregnancy. The chain joins TRBV9 to TRBJ1-4, with D uncertain. The source is a female donor in good health, enrolled as a control in a pregnancy study. The CDR3, as DNA: TGTGCCAGCAGCGTAGCCGAGGTCTCTAGTGAAAAACTGTTTTTT. Its protein product is CASSVAEVSSEKLFF.